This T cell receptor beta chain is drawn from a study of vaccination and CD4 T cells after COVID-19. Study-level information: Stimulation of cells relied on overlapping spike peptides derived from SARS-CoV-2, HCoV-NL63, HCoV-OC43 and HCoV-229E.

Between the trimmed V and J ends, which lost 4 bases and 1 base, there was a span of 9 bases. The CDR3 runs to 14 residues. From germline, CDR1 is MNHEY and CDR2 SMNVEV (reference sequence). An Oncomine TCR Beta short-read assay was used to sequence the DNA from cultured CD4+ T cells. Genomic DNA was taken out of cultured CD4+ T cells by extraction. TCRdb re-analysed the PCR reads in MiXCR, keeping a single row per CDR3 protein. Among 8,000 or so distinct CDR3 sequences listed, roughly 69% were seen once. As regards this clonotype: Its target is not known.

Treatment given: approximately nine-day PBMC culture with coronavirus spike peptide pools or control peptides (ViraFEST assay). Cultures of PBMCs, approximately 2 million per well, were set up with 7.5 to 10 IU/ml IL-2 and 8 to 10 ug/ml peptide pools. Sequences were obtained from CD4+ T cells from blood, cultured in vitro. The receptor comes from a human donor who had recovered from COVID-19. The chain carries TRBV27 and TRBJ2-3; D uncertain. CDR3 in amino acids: CASSSPQGTDTQYF. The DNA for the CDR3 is TGTGCCAGCAGTTCGCCCCAGGGCACAGATACGCAGTATTTT.